The 5 T cell receptor beta chains below come from one sample, sequenced in a study of blood T cells in healthy people across ages. It was with a sample-barcoded 5' primer and a J-beta primer mix that a second PCR of roughly 7 to 12 cycles was run. MiXCR was run by TCRdb on the 5' RACE reads, yielding one entry per CDR3 protein. The repertoire holds hundreds of thousands of distinct CDR3 sequences, with about a quarter as singletons. The same data also went into a second study, on T cells of mothers and their children.

Sequenced: blood. The receptors here all came from a boy between 2 and 10 years old in good health.

J is TRBJ1-1 and V is TRBV6-6; a possible D gene is TRBD1 (5 bases). The CDR3 spans 15 residues. Per germline, CDR1 MNHNY and CDR2 SVGAGI (reference sequence). V was cut by 0 bases and J by 5 bases, with 13 bases left in between. In DNA form, the CDR3 reads TGTGCCAGCAGTTACTCCCGGCAGGGAGAGACTGAAGCTTTCTTT. Protein sequence: CASSYSRQGETEAFF.

This clonotype was counted only a few times. The chain uses TRBV2 and TRBJ2-3; 9 bases match TRBD1. Germline values: CDR1 SNHLY, CDR2 FYNNEI. CDR3 length: 16 residues. With 6 bases clipped from V and 1 base from J, the junction kept 8 bases outside the gene matches. The CDR3, as DNA: TGTGCCAGCAGAGCCGGGACAGGGAAGGGCACAGATACGCAGTATTTT. This gives the protein CASRAGTGKGTDTQYF.

The chain uses TRBV12-3 or TRBV12-4 and TRBJ2-5; D unclear. Trimming took off 2 bases at V and 3 bases at J, with 10 bases between the two ends. This CDR3 is built from 14 residues. The CDR3 DNA reads as TGTGCCAGCAGTTTAACTTCCAACAAAGAGACCCAGTACTTC. Translated, it gives CASSLTSNKETQYF.

This clonotype occurred many times. This sequence joins TRBV6-2 or TRBV6-3 and TRBJ2-5; no clear D gene. This CDR3 is 11 amino acids long. The ends were cut back, 2 bases at V and 4 bases at J, with 2 bases in the middle. Germline CDR1 MNHEY, CDR2 SVGEGT. In DNA, the CDR3 is TGTGCCAGCAGTTACGGAGAGACCCAGTACTTC. As protein: CASSYGETQYF.

This clonotype has just a few counts. The CDR3 is CASSLLDREGEKLFF. The DNA of the CDR3 is TGTGCCAGCAGCTTACTGGACAGGGAAGGTGAAAAACTGTTTTTT. This rearrangement joins TRBV11-2 to TRBJ1-4; 8 bases fit TRBD1. The J segment lost 7 bases and the V segment lost 2 bases, leaving 6 bases of the junction unmatched. Per the germline V gene, CDR1 is SGHAT and CDR2 is FQNNGV. CDR3 size: 15 residues.